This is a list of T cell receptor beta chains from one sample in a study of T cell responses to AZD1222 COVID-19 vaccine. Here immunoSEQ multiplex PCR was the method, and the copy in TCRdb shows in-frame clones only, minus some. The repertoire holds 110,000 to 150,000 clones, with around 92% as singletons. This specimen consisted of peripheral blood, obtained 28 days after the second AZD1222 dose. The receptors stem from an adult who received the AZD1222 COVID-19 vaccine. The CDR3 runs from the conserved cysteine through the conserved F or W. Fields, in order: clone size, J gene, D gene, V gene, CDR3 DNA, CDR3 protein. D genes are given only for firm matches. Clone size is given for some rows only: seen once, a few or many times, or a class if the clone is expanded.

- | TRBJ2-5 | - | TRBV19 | TGTGCCAGTAGTAGGACGGACCAAGAGACCCAGTACTTC | CASSRTDQETQYF
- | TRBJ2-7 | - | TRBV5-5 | TGTGCCAGCAGCTTGCCAGGGTGGGAGCAGTACTTC | CASSLPGWEQYF
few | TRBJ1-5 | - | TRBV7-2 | TGTGCCAGCAGCTTAGGCGGGACTGGGGATCAGCCCCAGCATTTT | CASSLGGTGDQPQHF
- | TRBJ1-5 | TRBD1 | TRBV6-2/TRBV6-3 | TGTGCCAGCAGTTTCGACAGGGGAGGACGCAATCAGCCCCAGCATTTT | CASSFDRGGRNQPQHF
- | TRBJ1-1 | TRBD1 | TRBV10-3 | TGTGCCATCAGCGGACAGGGAGAGACTGAAGCTTTCTTT | CAISGQGETEAFF
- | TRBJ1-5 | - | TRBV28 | TGTGCCAACAGTTTGGGAGATAGCAATCAGCCCCAGCATTTT | CANSLGDSNQPQHF
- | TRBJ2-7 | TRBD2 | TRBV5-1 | TGCGCCAGCAGCTTGGCCATGGCGGGAGGGCCAGGCGAGCAGTACTTC | CASSLAMAGGPGEQYF
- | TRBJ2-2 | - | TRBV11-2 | TGTGCCAGCACCTCTCAAAAAGCGGTATTCGGGGAGCTGTTTTTT | CASTSQKAVFGELFF
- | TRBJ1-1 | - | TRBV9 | TGTGCCAGCAGCGTAGAGGCGGGTGAAGCTTTCTTT | CASSVEAGEAFF
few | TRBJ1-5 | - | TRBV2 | TGTGCCAGCAGTGAAGCGCCAGGGGAGGTTCAGCCCCAGCATTTT | CASSEAPGEVQPQHF
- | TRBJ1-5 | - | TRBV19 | TGTGCCAGTAGTATAGCTGGCAGGGCCCCCGAAGTTCCCCAGCATTTT | CASSIAGRAPEVPQHF
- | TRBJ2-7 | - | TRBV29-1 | TGCGCGGGAAGGATAGCCTACGAGCAGTACTTC | CAGRIAYEQYF
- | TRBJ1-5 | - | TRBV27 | TGTGCCAGCAGTTTTAAAGGGGGAACCCAGCATTTT | CASSFKGGTQHF
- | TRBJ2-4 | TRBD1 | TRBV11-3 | TGTGCCAGCAGCCCTACGGGACAGGCAAACATTCAGTACTTC | CASSPTGQANIQYF
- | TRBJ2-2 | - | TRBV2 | TGTGCCAGCAGTGACAGGGCCGCCGGGGAGCTGTTTTTT | CASSDRAAGELFF
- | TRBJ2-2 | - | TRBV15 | TGTGCCACCAGCAGAGAGTTTGGACTCGCCGAGTTTTTT | CATSREFGLAEFF
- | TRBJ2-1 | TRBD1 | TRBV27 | TGTGCCAGCAGTACTTCCGGGACAGGGGATAATGAGCAGTTCTTC | CASSTSGTGDNEQFF
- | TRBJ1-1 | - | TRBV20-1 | TGCAGTGCTAGGGGTAGAGCTTTCTTT | CSARGRAFF
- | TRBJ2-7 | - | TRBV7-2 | TGTGCCAGCACTGCGGGCCAGAGGTTTTCTCGGCAGTACTTC | CASTAGQRFSRQYF
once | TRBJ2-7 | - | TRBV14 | TGTGCCAGCAGCGCAGCGGGTTGGGGGACAGCCCCTTCGGAGCAGTACTTC | CASSAAGWGTAPSEQYF
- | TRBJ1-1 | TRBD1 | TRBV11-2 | TGTGCCAGCAGCTTAGTCGGACAGGAGAACACTGAAGCTTTCTTT | CASSLVGQENTEAFF
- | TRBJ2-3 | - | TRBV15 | TGTGCCACCAGCAGAGGTCAGGGGAGCACAGATACGCAGTATTTT | CATSRGQGSTDTQYF
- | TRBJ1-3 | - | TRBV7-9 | TGTGCCAGCACCTCCCCGAGGGTTAGGACTGGAAACACCATATATTTT | CASTSPRVRTGNTIYF
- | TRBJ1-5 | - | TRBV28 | TGTGCCAGCAGTTCCTTCCAGGGACCGGGTCAGCCCCAGCATTTT | CASSSFQGPGQPQHF
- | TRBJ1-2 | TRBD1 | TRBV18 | TGTGCCAGCTCACCACGGGACAGCTACTATGGCTACACCTTC | CASSPRDSYYGYTF
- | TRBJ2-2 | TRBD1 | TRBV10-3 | TGTGCCATCAGGGCGACAGGGGGGGACACCGGGGAGCTGTTTTTT | CAIRATGGDTGELFF
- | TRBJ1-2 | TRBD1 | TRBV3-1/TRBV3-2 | TGTGCCAGCAGCCAAGAGACAGGGGAGGTTCGCGGCTACACCTTC | CASSQETGEVRGYTF
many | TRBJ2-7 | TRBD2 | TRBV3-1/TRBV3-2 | TGTGCCAGCAGCCAAGATAGGAGACTAGCGGGAGAAACCCCCTGGGGCCCCTACGAGCAGTACTTC | CASSQDRRLAGETPWGPYEQYF
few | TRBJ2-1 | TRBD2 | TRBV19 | TGTGCCAGTAGTATAGTCTCTAGCGGGTACAATGAGCAGTTCTTC | CASSIVSSGYNEQFF
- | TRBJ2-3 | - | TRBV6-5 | TGTGCCAGCAGTTACCTCCGGGCAGGGAAGGCAGATACGCAGTATTTT | CASSYLRAGKADTQYF
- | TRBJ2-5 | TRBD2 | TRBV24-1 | TGTGCCACCAGTGATCCGCCTCAAGGGGAGGGGGAGACCCAGTACTTC | CATSDPPQGEGETQYF
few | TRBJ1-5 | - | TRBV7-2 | TGTGCCAGCAGCTCCCCTTATAGCAATCAGCCCCAGCATTTT | CASSSPYSNQPQHF
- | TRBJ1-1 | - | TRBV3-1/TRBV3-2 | TGTGCCAGCAGCCCGGGGGAGGGATTTAGTGAAGCTTTCTTT | CASSPGEGFSEAFF
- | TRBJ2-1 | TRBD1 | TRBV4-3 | TGCGCCAGCAGCCGAGGGACAGACAATGAGCAGTTCTTC | CASSRGTDNEQFF
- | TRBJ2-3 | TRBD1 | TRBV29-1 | TGCAGCGTTGATTCGGGACAGGGGATGGGTACGCAGTATTTT | CSVDSGQGMGTQYF
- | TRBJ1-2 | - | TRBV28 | TGTGCCACGCGAGGGGAACCTTATGGCTACACCTTC | CATRGEPYGYTF
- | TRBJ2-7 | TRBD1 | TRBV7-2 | TGTGCCAGCAGCCTTAAGACAGGGTTACACGAGCAGTACTTC | CASSLKTGLHEQYF
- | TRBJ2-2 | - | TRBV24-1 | TGTGCCACCAGTGAAGTTGTCTCCGGGGAGCTGTTTTTT | CATSEVVSGELFF
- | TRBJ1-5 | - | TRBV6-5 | TGTGCCAGCAGTTACACCCGGAGCGCTAGTCAGCCCCAGCATTTT | CASSYTRSASQPQHF
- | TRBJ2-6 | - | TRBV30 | TGTGCCTGGAGTGTCCCTCTCGGACGGCCGAGACAGACCTCTAGCTCTGGGGCCAACGTCCTGACTTTC | CAWSVPLGRPRQTSSSGANVLTF
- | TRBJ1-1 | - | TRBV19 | TGTGCCAGTAGTATGAATCGGGGAAACACTGAAGCTTTCTTT | CASSMNRGNTEAFF
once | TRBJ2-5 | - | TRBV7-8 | TGTGCCAGCAGCCCCGCCCCCCGGGGACAAGAGACCCAGTACTTC | CASSPAPRGQETQYF
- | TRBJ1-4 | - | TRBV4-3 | TGCGCCAGCAGCCAAGATTACAGCCCAACTAATGAAAAACTGTTTTTT | CASSQDYSPTNEKLFF
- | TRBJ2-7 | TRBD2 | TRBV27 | TGTGCCAGCATTGCCGGGACTAGCGGGAGAGGCGAGCAGTACTTC | CASIAGTSGRGEQYF
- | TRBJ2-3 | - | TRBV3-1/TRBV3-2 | TGTGCCAGCAGCCCTGGACCCGAGGTAACGCAGTATTTT | CASSPGPEVTQYF
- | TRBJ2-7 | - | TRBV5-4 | TGTGCCAGCAGCCCGGACAGATACGAGCAGTACTTC | CASSPDRYEQYF
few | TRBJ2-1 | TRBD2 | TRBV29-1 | TGCAGCGTTGAGGTTAGCGGGAAAATCAATGAGCAGTTCTTC | CSVEVSGKINEQFF